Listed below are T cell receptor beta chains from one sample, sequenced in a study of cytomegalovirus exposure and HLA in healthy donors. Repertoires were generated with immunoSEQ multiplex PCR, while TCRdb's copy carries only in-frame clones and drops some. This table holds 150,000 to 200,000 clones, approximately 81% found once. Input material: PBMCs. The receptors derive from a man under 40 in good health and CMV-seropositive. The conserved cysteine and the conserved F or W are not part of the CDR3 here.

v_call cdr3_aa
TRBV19 ASREDRGHEQY
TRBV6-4 ASSVEGEGTDTQY
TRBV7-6 ASSLGAGGEGTQY
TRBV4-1 ASSQRQATSGNTIY
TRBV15 ATSRDGTGAGGYT
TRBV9 ASSAGPNSNQPQH
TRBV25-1 ASSEETGLYGYT
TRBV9 ASSVGGQDTQY
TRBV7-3 ASSLTVESEQY
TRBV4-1 ASSQDVGGYIFNGYT
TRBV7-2 ASTLRTSTNEQF
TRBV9 ASSVGAQGLDIQY
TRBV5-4 ASSLEAGDLPF
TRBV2 ASSARPGTGTGEAF
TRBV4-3 ASRNGTSGRNEQY
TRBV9 ASSVEVDWSGTGELF
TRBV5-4 ASSSWTSGRERY
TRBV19 ASSKVTSGTLFQETQY
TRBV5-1 ASTSPGIEAF
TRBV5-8 ASSSYSYEQY
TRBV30 AWSVRTPYEQY
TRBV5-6 ASSFGLAGSNEQF
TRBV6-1 ASSDFRFSYEQY
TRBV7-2 ASSLIGRADTQY
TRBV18 ASSETGGEAF
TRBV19 ATHPTGTGGNQPQH
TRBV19 ASTGGRGNQPQH
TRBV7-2 ASSQQFSVAYEQY
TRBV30 AWSVEDRWGGGYT